A single sample is the source of the 24 T cell receptor beta chains below, sequenced in a study of OX40 agonist ivuxolimab in advanced cancers. Only in-frame clones appear in the TCRdb table, and some are missing; sequencing was by immunoSEQ multiplex PCR. This table has tens of thousands of clones, over 75% appearing once. The sequenced sample was CD4+ or CD8+ T cells sorted from blood, obtained in a trial of the OX40 agonist ivuxolimab. The receptors were gathered from an adult with an advanced solid tumor such as melanoma, head and neck, liver or kidney cancer.

This chain links TRBV5-1 with TRBJ2-1; D is possibly TRBD2 (5 bases). CDR3 size: 13 residues. V gave up 4 bases and J gave up 4 bases, with 9 bases separating them. Germline V CDR1 and CDR2: SGHRS, YFSETQ. The CDR3 DNA reads TGCGCCAGCAGCCGGACTGATTACAATGAGCAGTTCTTC. The encoded protein is CASSRTDYNEQFF.

The chain employs TRBV29-1 and TRBJ1-4; no reliable D call. This CDR3 spans 12 amino acids. From germline, CDR1 is SQVTM and CDR2 ANQGSEA. V lost 5 bases, J lost 8 bases, and 12 bases lay in between. The CDR3, as DNA: TGCAGCGTTATGGACGGCAAAGAAAAACTGTTTTTT. This translates into CSVMDGKEKLFF.

The V call is TRBV18, the J call TRBJ2-5; 8 positions agree with TRBD1. The J call may be in error: the DNA end matches TRBJ2-7 better. This CDR3 comprises 14 residues. The V gene's germline CDR1 is KGHSH and CDR2 LQKENI. CDR3 bases: TGTGCCAGCTCACCAAGGACAGGGAAATACGAGCAGTACTTC. It translates to CASSPRTGKYEQYF.

The chain joins TRBV18 to TRBJ1-1, with unresolved D. The germline gives CDR1 KGHSH, CDR2 LQKENI. CDR3 size: 14 residues. V gave up 1 base and J gave up 1 base, with 7 bases separating them. CDR3 in DNA: TGTGCCAGCTCACCACGGGAAGCGAACACTGAAGCTTTCTTT. It is translated as CASSPREANTEAFF. The whole variable domain, remainder taken from reference TRBV18 and TRBJ1-1, is NAGVMQNPRHLVRRRGQEARLRCSPMKGHSHVYWYRQLPEEGLKFMVYLQKENIIDESGMPKERFSAEFPKEGPSILRIQQVVRGDSAAYFCASSPREANTEAFFGQGTRLTVV.

The chain carries TRBV10-3 and TRBJ1-2; 8 bases match TRBD1. V lost 7 bases, J lost 2 bases, and 15 bases stayed unmatched. CDR1 ENHRY and CDR2 SYGVKD come from the germline V gene. The CDR3 loop spans 17 amino acids. The CDR3 DNA is TGTGCCATCACCGAAGGGCAGGGGGCAGCCCCCAACTATGGCTACACCTTC. The encoded protein is CAITEGQGAAPNYGYTF.

CDR3 DNA sequence: TGTGCCAGCAGCCCCGGGGGACTAGCGGACTACAATGAGCAGTTCTTC. It codes for CASSPGGLADYNEQFF. The gene calls are TRBV7-2 and TRBJ2-1, with 11 positions matching TRBD2. Per germline, CDR1 SGHTA and CDR2 FQGNSA. This CDR3 is built from 16 residues. The V segment lost 5 bases and the J segment 3 bases; nucleotides outside the gene matches: 6.

The chain uses TRBV4-2 and TRBJ1-4, with TRBD1 identical over 7 bases. CDR1 LGHNA and CDR2 YNFKEQ come from the germline V gene. Trimming took 3 bases from V and 7 from J; bases not matched to a gene: 5. CDR3 length: 14 residues. This CDR3 is CASSHEGQFEKLFF. DNA for the CDR3: TGTGCCAGCAGCCACGAGGGACAGTTTGAAAAACTGTTTTTT.

The chain links TRBV4-1 to TRBJ2-1; 10 nucleotides align to TRBD2. This CDR3 comprises 16 residues. Germline CDR1 and CDR2: MGHRA and YSYEKL. V lost 0 bases to trimming and J lost 8 bases; unmatched junction nucleotides: 7. This CDR3 is CASSQDTQRGGHEQFF. In nucleotides, the CDR3 is TGCGCCAGCAGCCAAGATACCCAGCGGGGGGGACATGAGCAGTTCTTC.

The chain uses TRBV7-9 and TRBJ1-2; unclear D gene. CDR1 and CDR2 (germline): SEHNR, FQNEAQ (reference sequence). Between the trimmed V and J ends, which lost 4 bases and 1 base, there was a span of 16 bases. This CDR3 region has 16 residues. The CDR3 protein is CASSSRANANNYGYTF. The DNA of the CDR3 is TGTGCCAGCAGCTCGCGGGCCAACGCTAATAACTATGGCTACACCTTC.

This clone has just a few counts. The chain uses TRBV7-9 and TRBJ1-2, with D possibly being TRBD1 (5 bases). V was trimmed by 5 bases and J by 2 bases, leaving 18 bases between them. The V gene's germline CDR1 is SEHNR and CDR2 FQNEAQ (reference sequence). The CDR3 runs 16 residues. The CDR3 spells CASSPPGAGRNYGYTF. Here the CDR3 DNA reads TGTGCCAGCAGCCCCCCCGGGGCAGGGAGAAACTATGGCTACACCTTC.

CDR3 sequence (DNA): TGTGCCAGTAGTCCGGACAGGGCGAGCTCCTACAATGAGCAGTTCTTC. Residues: CASSPDRASSYNEQFF. V is TRBV19 and J is TRBJ2-1; TRBD1 aligns across 8 bases. J gave up 0 bases and V 5 bases, and 6 bases lay outside the gene matches. The germline gives CDR1 LNHDA, CDR2 SQIVND (reference sequence). The CDR3 is 16 amino acids.

This clone appeared once. The rearrangement joins TRBV11-2 to TRBJ1-6; a weak D match, TRBD1 (5 bases). Germline CDR1 and CDR2: SGHAT and FQNNGV. This CDR3 is built from 16 residues. The V and J ends lost 5 bases and 7 bases respectively, with 18 bases between them. The DNA of the CDR3 is TGTGCCAGCAGCAGCCGACAAGGGGAGGGCAATTCACCCCTCCACTTT. This sequence encodes CASSSRQGEGNSPLHF.

This clone occurred once. The CDR3 DNA follows: TGCGCCAGCAGCTTGGTATGGACAGGGGGCACCAATCAGCCCCAGCATTTT. Encoded protein: CASSLVWTGGTNQPQHF. This chain links TRBV5-1 with TRBJ1-5; 11 nucleotides align to TRBD1. Germline V gene lookup returns CDR1 SGHRS and CDR2 YFSETQ. Germline trimming cut 0 bases from V and 3 bases from J; bases unmatched to any gene: 5. The CDR3 totals 17 residues.

The sample holds one count of this clone. This chain links TRBV15 with TRBJ1-2; 7 bases match TRBD1. Per the germline V gene, CDR1 is LNHNV and CDR2 is YYDKDF (reference sequence). The CDR3 has 15 amino acids. Trimming took 5 bases from V and 5 from J; bases not matched to a gene: 11. DNA of the CDR3: TGTGCCACCAGCGAGACAGGGTCCCTGAAGTATGGCTACACCTTC. Translation gives CATSETGSLKYGYTF.

The chain joins TRBV7-8 to TRBJ1-5; TRBD1 is a possible D gene (6 bases). Germline CDR1 SGHVS, CDR2 FQNEAQ. The V and J ends lost 3 bases and 0 bases respectively, with 15 bases between them. CDR3 length: 17 residues. CDR3 DNA: TGTGCCAGCAGCTTCATTGGGACACCTTATAGCAATCAGCCCCAGCATTTT. Protein product: CASSFIGTPYSNQPQHF.

The rearrangement links TRBV7-9 to TRBJ2-3, with D possibly matching TRBD2 (5 bases). The CDR3 loop spans 16 amino acids. CDR1 is SEHNR and CDR2 is FQNEAQ in the germline V gene (reference sequence). V lost 5 bases and J 0 bases, leaving 15 bases between the germline ends. The CDR3, as DNA: TGTGCCAGCAGCCGGGAAGGCGGAACTAGCACAGATACGCAGTATTTT. As protein: CASSREGGTSTDTQYF.

This clone has only a few counts. The chain links TRBV5-1 to TRBJ2-1; D could derive from TRBD1 or TRBD2 (5 bases each). The CDR3 is 12 residues long. CDR1 and CDR2 (germline): SGHRS, YFSETQ. V lost 6 bases, J lost 6 bases, and 10 bases lay in between. The CDR3 region has the DNA TGCGCCAGCAATGTGGGGACCAATGAGCAGTTCTTC. Translated: CASNVGTNEQFF.

This chain connects TRBV7-2 to TRBJ1-6, with 8 bases that match TRBD1. This CDR3 is 15 amino acids long. Per the germline V gene, CDR1 is SGHTA and CDR2 is FQGNSA. J gave up 5 bases and V 5 bases, and 5 bases lay outside the gene matches. CDR3 amino acids: CASSPQGQDNSPLHF. The CDR3 DNA follows: TGTGCCAGCAGCCCCCAGGGACAGGATAATTCACCCCTCCACTTT.

The V and J genes are TRBV4-1 and TRBJ1-2, with D maybe TRBD1 (5 bases). Deletions cut 5 bases from V and 3 bases from J, with 19 bases between. The CDR3 is 16 residues long. The germline V gene encodes CDR1 MGHRA and CDR2 YSYEKL. The CDR3 spells CASSRIPGQHHYGYTF. The DNA of the CDR3 is TGCGCCAGCAGCAGAATTCCCGGACAACATCACTATGGCTACACCTTC.

CDR3 sequence reads: CASSQTQGQGGNTEAFF. The DNA for the CDR3 is TGCGCCAGCAGCCAAACACAGGGACAGGGCGGGAACACTGAAGCTTTCTTT. The gene calls are TRBV4-3 and TRBJ1-1; TRBD1 aligns across 9 bases. The CDR3 consists of 17 residues. Germline values: CDR1 LGHNA, CDR2 YSLEER. After removal of 2 bases from V and 1 base from J, the junction contained 8 bases not matched to a gene.

The genes are TRBV11-2 and TRBJ2-1, with 7 bases identical to TRBD1. From germline, CDR1 is SGHAT and CDR2 FQNNGV. Germline trimming cut 1 base from V and 0 bases from J; bases unmatched to any gene: 6. This CDR3 comprises 17 residues. The CDR3: CASSLGGWDSSYNEQFF. The CDR3 nucleotides are TGTGCCAGCAGCTTAGGGGGATGGGACAGCTCCTACAATGAGCAGTTCTTC.

The chain carries TRBV7-8 and TRBJ2-5; the match to TRBD2 covers 11 bases. Germline V CDR1 and CDR2: SGHVS, FQNEAQ. V was clipped by 1 base and J by 5 bases; unmatched bases: 6. CDR3 length: 16 amino acids. CDR3 residues: CASSLVETSGVETQYF. In DNA, the CDR3 is TGTGCCAGCAGCTTAGTTGAGACTAGCGGGGTTGAGACCCAGTACTTC. The entire variable domain, with the rest obtained from reference TRBV7-8 and TRBJ2-5, is as follows: GAGVSQSPRYKVAKRGQDVALRCDPISGHVSLFWYQQALGQGPEFLTYFQNEAQLDKSGLPSDRFFAERPEGSVSTLKIQRTQQEDSAVYLCASSLVETSGVETQYFGPGTRLLVL.

The rearrangement uses TRBV29-1 and TRBJ2-1; D is ambiguous. The CDR3 length is 14 residues. With 5 bases removed from V and 4 bases from J, the gap between germline ends came to 15 bases. Germline lookup yields CDR1 SQVTM and CDR2 ANQGSEA. CDR3 region: CSVSIHDRYNEQFF. The CDR3, as DNA: TGCAGCGTTAGTATCCACGACCGATACAATGAGCAGTTCTTC.

This rearrangement joins TRBV29-1 to TRBJ2-3, with 8 nucleotides matching TRBD2. J was trimmed by 4 bases and V by 1 base; bases with no gene match: 1. CDR1 and CDR2 from the germline V gene are SQVTM and ANQGSEA. The CDR3 contains 13 residues. Written as DNA, the CDR3 is TGCAGCGTTGAAGCGGGGGGGTCAGATACGCAGTATTTT. Translation: CSVEAGGSDTQYF.